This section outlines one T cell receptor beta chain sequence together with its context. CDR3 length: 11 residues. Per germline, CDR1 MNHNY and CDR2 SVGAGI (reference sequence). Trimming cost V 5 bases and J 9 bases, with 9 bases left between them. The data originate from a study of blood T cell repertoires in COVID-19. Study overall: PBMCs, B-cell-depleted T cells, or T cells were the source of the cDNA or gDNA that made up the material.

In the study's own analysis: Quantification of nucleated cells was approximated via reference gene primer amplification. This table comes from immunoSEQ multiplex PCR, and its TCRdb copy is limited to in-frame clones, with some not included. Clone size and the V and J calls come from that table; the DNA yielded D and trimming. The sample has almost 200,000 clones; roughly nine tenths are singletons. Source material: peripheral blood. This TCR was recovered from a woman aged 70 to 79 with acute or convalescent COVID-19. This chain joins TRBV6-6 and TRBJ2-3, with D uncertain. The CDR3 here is CASSHLGTQYF. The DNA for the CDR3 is TGTGCCAGCAGTCACCTAGGAACGCAGTATTTT.